This TCR beta chain comes out of a study of cytomegalovirus exposure and HLA in healthy donors. There are a few counts of this clone. Primers included in the PCR were 60 Vbeta and 13 Jbeta primers. The method was immunoSEQ multiplex PCR; TCRdb's version includes in-frame clones alone and lacks a portion of them. The repertoire holds roughly 120,000 clones, 70% to 80% seen once, with 2.5% to 3.5% in the top ten. The V gene end was trimmed by 1 base and the J gene end by 1 base; junction bases not matched to a gene: 10. In germline, CDR1 is LGHNT, CDR2 FRNRAP. CDR3 size: 17 residues. This chain connects TRBV12-5 to TRBJ2-7; 7 positions match TRBD2. The sample consisted of PBMCs. The receptor's source is a woman between 18 and 30 years old in good health and CMV-seropositive. CDR3 residues: CASGLGNSGYLSYEQYF. Here the CDR3 DNA reads TGTGCTAGTGGTTTGGGAAATAGCGGGTATCTATCCTACGAGCAGTACTTC.